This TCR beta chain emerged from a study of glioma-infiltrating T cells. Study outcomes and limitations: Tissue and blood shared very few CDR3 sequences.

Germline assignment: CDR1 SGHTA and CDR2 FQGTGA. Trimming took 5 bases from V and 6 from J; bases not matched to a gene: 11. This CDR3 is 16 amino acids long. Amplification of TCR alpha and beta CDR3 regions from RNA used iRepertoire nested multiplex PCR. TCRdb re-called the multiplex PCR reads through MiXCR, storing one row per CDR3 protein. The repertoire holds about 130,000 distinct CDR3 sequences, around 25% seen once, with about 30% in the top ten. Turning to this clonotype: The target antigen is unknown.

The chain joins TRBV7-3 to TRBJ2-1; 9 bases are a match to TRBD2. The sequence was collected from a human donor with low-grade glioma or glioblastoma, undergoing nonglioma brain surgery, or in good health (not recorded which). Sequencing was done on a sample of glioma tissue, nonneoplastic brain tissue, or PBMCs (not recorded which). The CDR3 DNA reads TGTGCCAGCAGCCCCACTTTGGCTAGCGGGGTCAATGAGCAGTTCTTC. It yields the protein CASSPTLASGVNEQFF.